This passage covers 3 T cell receptor beta chains from one sample sequenced in a study of Tregs in tolerant kidney transplant recipients. Method: immunoSEQ multiplex PCR; TCRdb's copy keeps in-frame clones and lacks some. Of some 55,000 clones listed, 70% to 90% are singletons. The sample in question was Tregs from blood, obtained before the transplant. The receptors here all came from a human donor who received a combined kidney and bone marrow transplant.

V is TRBV5-4 and J is TRBJ1-2; no clear D. Germline CDR1 SGHNT, CDR2 YYREEE (reference sequence). V shed 0 bases and J shed 2 bases, with 8 bases lying between them. The CDR3 length is 14 residues. CDR3 sequence: CASSLGTTNYGYTF. CDR3 nucleotides: TGTGCCAGCAGCTTGGGTACAACCAACTATGGCTACACCTTC.

This chain links TRBV27 with TRBJ1-4, with D unresolved. Trimming left V 3 bases short and J 2 bases short, with 7 bases between. This CDR3 comprises 14 residues. CDR1 is MNHEY, CDR2 SMNVEV, per germline (reference sequence). The CDR3 DNA sequence: TGTGCCAGCAGTTTTGCTGGGACTAATGAAAAACTGTTTTTT. Translating gives CASSFAGTNEKLFF.

This chain links TRBV27 with TRBJ2-7; 9 bases agree with TRBD1. V lost 7 bases and J lost 6; bases outside the gene matches: 7. The length of the CDR3 is 13 residues. The germline gives CDR1 MNHEY, CDR2 SMNVEV (reference sequence). CDR3 bases: TGTGCCAGCACCGGGACAGGGAGAGGCGAGCAGTACTTC. It codes for CASTGTGRGEQYF.